Below, 13 T cell receptor beta chains from the same sample are listed, as sequenced in a study of shared clonotypes between healthy human individuals. Repertoires were generated with immunoSEQ multiplex PCR, while TCRdb's copy carries only in-frame clones and drops some. The table records about 2,500,000 clones, around nine tenths of them present only once. The sample consisted of naive CD4+ T cells sorted from blood. Subset defined: CD45RA+ positively selected. The origin of the receptors is a man aged 18 to 29 in good health.

Turning to this clone: Other nucleotide sequences from this sample produce the same CDR3. The V and J genes are TRBV5-1 and TRBJ2-2; the match to TRBD1 covers 7 bases. V was clipped by 4 bases and J by 4 bases; unmatched bases: 4. Germline loops: CDR1 SGHRS, CDR2 YFSETQ. The CDR3 has 14 amino acids. The CDR3 reads CASSLRDSTGELFF. The CDR3 nucleotides are TGCGCCAGCAGCCTCCGGGACAGCACCGGGGAGCTGTTTTTT.

The chain uses TRBV19 and TRBJ2-5; 8 bases agree with TRBD2. Germline lookup yields CDR1 LNHDA and CDR2 SQIVND (reference sequence). The CDR3 spans 16 residues. The ends lost 5 bases at V and 4 bases at J; junction bases unmatched: 12. The CDR3 nucleotides are TGTGCCAGTAGTCCCGGGACTAGGGCCGAGGGAGAGACCCAGTACTTC. This gives the protein CASSPGTRAEGETQYF. Based on the CDR3 plus reference TRBV19 and TRBJ2-5, the full variable domain is DGGITQSPKYLFRKEGQNVTLSCEQNLNHDAMYWYRQDPGQGLRLIYYSQIVNDFQKGDIAEGYSVSREKKESFPLTVTSAQKNPTAFYLCASSPGTRAEGETQYFGPGTRLLVL.

The rearrangement uses TRBV10-3 and TRBJ2-5; 11 nucleotides agree with TRBD2. The CDR3 spans 14 residues. V shed 6 bases and J 3 bases; nucleotides not matched to a gene: 3. Germline V gene lookup returns CDR1 ENHRY and CDR2 SYGVKD. CDR3 DNA sequence: TGTGCCATCAGAACGGGACTAGCGGAAGAGACCCAGTACTTC. It yields the protein CAIRTGLAEETQYF.

CDR3 region: CRAQGSDEQFF. DNA for the CDR3: TGCAGGGCACAAGGGTCTGATGAGCAGTTCTTC. The V call is TRBV20-1, the J call TRBJ2-1; D uncertain. Germline V gives CDR1 DFQATT, CDR2 SNEGSKA (reference sequence). The CDR3 is 11 residues long.

A remark on this clone: The same CDR3 also results from other DNA sequences found in this sample. The rearrangement uses TRBV30 and TRBJ1-5; D unresolved. CDR3 length: 14 amino acids. Trimming pared 0 bases from V and 5 bases from J, leaving 11 bases between. Germline V gene sequence: CDR1 GTSNPN, CDR2 SVGIG (reference sequence). The CDR3 here is CAWSVLGKDQPQHF. The CDR3 DNA follows: TGTGCCTGGAGTGTACTAGGGAAAGATCAGCCCCAGCATTTT.

The table lists this clone with a count of one. The chain recombines TRBV27 with TRBJ2-3; possible D gene TRBD2, 7 bases. Germline loops: CDR1 MNHEY, CDR2 SMNVEV (reference sequence). The CDR3 totals 16 residues. V lost 2 bases to trimming and J lost 2 bases, with 14 bases between them. Here the CDR3 DNA reads TGTGCCAGCAGTTTAAGAGGGGGACTAATCACAGATACGCAGTATTTT. Translated, it gives CASSLRGGLITDTQYF.

Only a few counts were recorded for this clone. This chain connects TRBV30 to TRBJ1-5; unclear D gene. The V gene lost 5 bases and the J gene lost 1 base, with 15 bases spanning the gap. Germline CDR1 GTSNPN, CDR2 SVGIG (reference sequence). The CDR3 length is 15 residues. This chain's CDR3 is CAWGAQKLSNQPQHF. CDR3 bases: TGTGCCTGGGGAGCCCAAAAATTAAGCAATCAGCCCCAGCATTTT.

The CDR3 loop reads CASTDSRGLFF. CDR3 nucleotide sequence: TGTGCCAGTACCGATTCCAGGGGGCTGTTTTTT. The chain uses TRBV19 and TRBJ1-4; 7 nucleotides agree with TRBD1. The germline V gene encodes CDR1 LNHDA and CDR2 SQIVND (reference sequence). The CDR3 is 11 amino acids. After removal of 7 bases from V and 14 bases from J, the junction contained 7 bases not matched to a gene.

This clone has a handful of counts. The chain employs TRBV30 and TRBJ1-5; 10 bases are a match to TRBD1. This CDR3 is built from 15 residues. V was pared by 2 bases and J by 3 bases, with 4 bases of the junction left unmatched. The germline CDR1 and CDR2 sequences are GTSNPN and SVGIG (reference sequence). CDR3 amino acids: CAWSTGQGFNQPQHF. The CDR3 nucleotides are TGTGCCTGGAGTACGGGACAGGGGTTCAATCAGCCCCAGCATTTT.

This chain links TRBV14 with TRBJ2-5; no definite D call. Trimming took 1 base from V and 2 from J, leaving 11 bases between them. Germline V gene sequence: CDR1 SGHDN, CDR2 FVKESK. There are 15 residues in the CDR3. CDR3 nucleotide sequence: TGTGCCAGCAGCCAAGCTAGGACCCCACAAGAGACCCAGTACTTC. This sequence encodes CASSQARTPQETQYF.

Here the CDR3 DNA reads TGCGCCAGCAGCCCGGTGGAGCAGGGGGGCGAAAAACTGTTTTTT. Its protein is CASSPVEQGGEKLFF. The genes are TRBV4-1 and TRBJ1-4, with 7 bases identical to TRBD1. The germline gives CDR1 MGHRA, CDR2 YSYEKL. CDR3 length: 15 residues. The V gene end was trimmed by 4 bases and the J gene end by 8 bases; junction bases not matched to a gene: 10.

This sequence joins TRBV5-1 and TRBJ2-5; 8 positions agree with TRBD1. Trimming removed 4 bases from V and 7 bases from J; junction bases left unmatched: 0. This CDR3 contains 11 residues. CDR1 and CDR2 from the germline V gene are SGHRS and YFSETQ. CDR3 amino acids: CASSGQGTQYF. The CDR3, as DNA: TGCGCCAGCAGCGGACAGGGGACCCAGTACTTC.

This sequence joins TRBV13 and TRBJ1-2; 7 nucleotides agree with TRBD1. The CDR3 has 13 residues. Germline CDR1 PRHDT, CDR2 FYEKMQ (reference sequence). V lost 4 bases, J lost 2 bases, and 1 base stayed unmatched. This chain's CDR3 is CASSWGQNYGYTF. The CDR3 nucleotides are TGTGCCAGCAGCTGGGGACAGAACTATGGCTACACCTTC. The entire variable domain, with the rest obtained from reference TRBV13 and TRBJ1-2, is as follows: AAGVIQSPRHLIKEKRETATLKCYPIPRHDTVYWYQQGPGQDPQFLISFYEKMQSDKGSIPDRFSAQQFSDYHSELNMSSLELGDSALYFCASSWGQNYGYTFGSGTRLTVV.